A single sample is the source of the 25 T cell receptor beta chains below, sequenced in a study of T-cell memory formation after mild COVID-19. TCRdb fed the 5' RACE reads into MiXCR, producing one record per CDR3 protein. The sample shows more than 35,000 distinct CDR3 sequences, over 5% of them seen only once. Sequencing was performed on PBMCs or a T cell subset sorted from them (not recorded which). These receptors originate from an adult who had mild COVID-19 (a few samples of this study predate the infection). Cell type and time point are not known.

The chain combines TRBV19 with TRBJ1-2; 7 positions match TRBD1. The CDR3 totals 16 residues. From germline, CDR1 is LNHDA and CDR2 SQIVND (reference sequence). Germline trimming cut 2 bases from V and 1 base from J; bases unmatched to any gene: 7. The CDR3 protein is CASSITRTGVNYGYTF. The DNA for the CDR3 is TGTGCCAGTAGTATAACCCGGACAGGAGTTAACTATGGCTACACCTTC.

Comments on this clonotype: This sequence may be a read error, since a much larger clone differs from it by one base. In DNA form, the CDR3 reads TGTGACACCAGCAGAGTCTCGTCCCGCACAGATACGCAGTATTTT. This encodes CDTSRVSSRTDTQYF. The chain couples TRBV15 to TRBJ2-3, with D uncertain. CDR3 length: 15 residues. Germline CDR1 and CDR2: LNHNV and YYDKDF (reference sequence).

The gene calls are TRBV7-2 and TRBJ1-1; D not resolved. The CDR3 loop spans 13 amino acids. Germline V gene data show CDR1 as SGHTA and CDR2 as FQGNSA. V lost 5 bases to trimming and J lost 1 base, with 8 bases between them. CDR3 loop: CASSPRTNTEAFF. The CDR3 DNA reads TGTGCCAGCAGCCCTCGAACGAACACTGAAGCTTTCTTT. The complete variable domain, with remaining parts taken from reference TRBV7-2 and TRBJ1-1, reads GAGVSQSPSNKVTEKGKDVELRCDPISGHTALYWYRQSLGQGLEFLIYFQGNSAPDKSGLPSDRFSAERTGGSVSTLTIQRTQQEDSAVYLCASSPRTNTEAFFGQGTRLTVV.

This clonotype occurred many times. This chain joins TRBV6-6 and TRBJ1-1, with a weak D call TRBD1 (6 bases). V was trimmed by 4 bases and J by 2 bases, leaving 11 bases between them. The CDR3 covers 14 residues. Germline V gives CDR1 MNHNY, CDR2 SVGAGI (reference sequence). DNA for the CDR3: TGTGCCAGCAGTTTGACAGGCGGCAACACTGAAGCTTTCTTT. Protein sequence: CASSLTGGNTEAFF.

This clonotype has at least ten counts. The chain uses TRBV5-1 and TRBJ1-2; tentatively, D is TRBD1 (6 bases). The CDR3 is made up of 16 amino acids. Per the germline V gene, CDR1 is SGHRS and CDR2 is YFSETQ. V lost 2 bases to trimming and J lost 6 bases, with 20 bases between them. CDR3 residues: CASSLVERQGIDGYTF. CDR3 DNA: TGCGCCAGCAGCTTAGTGGAGCGGCAGGGGATCGATGGCTACACCTTC.

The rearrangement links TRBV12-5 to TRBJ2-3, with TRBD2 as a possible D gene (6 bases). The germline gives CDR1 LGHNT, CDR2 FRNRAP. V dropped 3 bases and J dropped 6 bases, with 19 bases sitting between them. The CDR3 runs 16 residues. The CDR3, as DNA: TGTGCTAGTGGTTTCCCCGCGGCGGGACCCGAGGATACGCAGTATTTT. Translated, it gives CASGFPAAGPEDTQYF. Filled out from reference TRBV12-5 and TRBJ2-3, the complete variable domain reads DARVTQTPRHKVTEMGQEVTMRCQPILGHNTVFWYRQTMMQGLELLAYFRNRAPLDDSGMPKDRFSAEMPDATLATLKIQPSEPRDSAVYFCASGFPAAGPEDTQYFGPGTRLTVL.

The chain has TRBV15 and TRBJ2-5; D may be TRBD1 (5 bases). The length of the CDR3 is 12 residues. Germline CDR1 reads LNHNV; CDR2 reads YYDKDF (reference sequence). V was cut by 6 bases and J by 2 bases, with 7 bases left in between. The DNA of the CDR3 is TGTGCCACCAGTAGGGGACAAGAGACCCAGTACTTC. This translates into CATSRGQETQYF.

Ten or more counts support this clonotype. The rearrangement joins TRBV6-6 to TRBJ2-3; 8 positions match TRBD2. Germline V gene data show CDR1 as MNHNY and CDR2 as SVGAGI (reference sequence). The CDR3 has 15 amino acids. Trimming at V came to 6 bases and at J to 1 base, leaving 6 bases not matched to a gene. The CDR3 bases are TGTGCCAGCAGCCCCGGGGGGGCCGGCACAGATACGCAGTATTTT. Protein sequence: CASSPGGAGTDTQYF.

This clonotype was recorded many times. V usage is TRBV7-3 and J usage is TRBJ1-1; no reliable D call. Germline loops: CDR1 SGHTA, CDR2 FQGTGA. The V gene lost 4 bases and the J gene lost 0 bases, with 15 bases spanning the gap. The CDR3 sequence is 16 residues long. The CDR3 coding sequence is TGTGCCAGCAGCTCGCATAACTTAGGGATGAACACTGAAGCTTTCTTT. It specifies CASSSHNLGMNTEAFF.

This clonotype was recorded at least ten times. The CDR3 sequence is CASSYAESSYEQYF. The CDR3, as DNA: TGTGCCAGCAGTTACGCCGAATCCTCCTACGAGCAGTACTTC. The chain is built from TRBV6-5 and TRBJ2-7; D unresolved. Trimming left V 2 bases short and J 0 bases short, with 8 bases between. This CDR3 spans 14 amino acids. Germline values: CDR1 MNHEY, CDR2 SVGAGI.

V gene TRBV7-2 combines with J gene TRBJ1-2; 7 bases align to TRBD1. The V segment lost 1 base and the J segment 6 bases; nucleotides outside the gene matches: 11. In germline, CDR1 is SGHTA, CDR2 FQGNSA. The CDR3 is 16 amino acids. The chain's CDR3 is CASSLGWTGPSDGYTF. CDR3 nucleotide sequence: TGTGCCAGCAGCTTAGGGTGGACAGGTCCCTCTGATGGCTACACCTTC.

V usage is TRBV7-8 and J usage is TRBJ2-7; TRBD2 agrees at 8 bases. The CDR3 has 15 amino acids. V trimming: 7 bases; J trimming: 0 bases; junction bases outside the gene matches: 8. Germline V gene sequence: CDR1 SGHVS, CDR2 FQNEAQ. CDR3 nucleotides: TGTGCCAGCACCCCTCGGGGGGGGGCCTCCTACGAGCAGTACTTC. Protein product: CASTPRGGASYEQYF.

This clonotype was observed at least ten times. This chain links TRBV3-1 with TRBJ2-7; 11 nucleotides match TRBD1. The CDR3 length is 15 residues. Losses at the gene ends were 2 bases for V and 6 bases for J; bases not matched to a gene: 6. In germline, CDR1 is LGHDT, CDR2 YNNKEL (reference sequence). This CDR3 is CASSQLTGTGGEQYF. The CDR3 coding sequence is TGTGCCAGCAGCCAACTCACCGGGACAGGGGGCGAGCAGTACTTC.

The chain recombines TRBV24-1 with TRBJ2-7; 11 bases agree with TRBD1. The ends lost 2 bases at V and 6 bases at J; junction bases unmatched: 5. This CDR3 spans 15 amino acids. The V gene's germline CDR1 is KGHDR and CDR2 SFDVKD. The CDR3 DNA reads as TGTGCCACCAGTGATTCGCGGACAGGGGGCCTCGAGCAGTACTTC. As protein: CATSDSRTGGLEQYF.

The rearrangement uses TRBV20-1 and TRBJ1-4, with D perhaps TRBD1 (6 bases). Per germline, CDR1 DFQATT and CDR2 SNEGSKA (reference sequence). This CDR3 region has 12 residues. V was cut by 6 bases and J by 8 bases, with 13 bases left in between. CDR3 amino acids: CSARTGLEKLFF. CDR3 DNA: TGCAGTGCCCGAACAGGGCTGGAAAAACTGTTTTTT.

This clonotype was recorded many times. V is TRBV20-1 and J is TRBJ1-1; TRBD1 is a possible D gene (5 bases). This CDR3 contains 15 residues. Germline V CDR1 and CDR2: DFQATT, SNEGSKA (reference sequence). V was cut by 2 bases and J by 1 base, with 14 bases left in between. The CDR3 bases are TGCAGTGCTAGACCCGGCCGGGGGTCGAACACTGAAGCTTTCTTT. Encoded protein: CSARPGRGSNTEAFF.

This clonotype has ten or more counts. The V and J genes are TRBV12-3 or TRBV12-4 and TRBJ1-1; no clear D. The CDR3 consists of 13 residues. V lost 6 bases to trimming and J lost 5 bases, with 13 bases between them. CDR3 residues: CASSRFRETEAFF. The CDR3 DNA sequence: TGTGCCAGCAGCCGATTTCGAGAGACTGAAGCTTTCTTT.

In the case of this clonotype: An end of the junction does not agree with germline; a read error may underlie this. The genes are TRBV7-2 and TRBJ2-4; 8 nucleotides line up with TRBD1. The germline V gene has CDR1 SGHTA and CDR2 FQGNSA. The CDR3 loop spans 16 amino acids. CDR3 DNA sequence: TGTTCCAGCAGCCCCGAGACAGGGGTGTTGGGTTTCATTCAGTACTTC. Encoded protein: CSSSPETGVLGFIQYF.

CDR3 region: CASRIRVASTDTQYF. DNA for the CDR3: TGTGCCAGCAGGATCAGGGTCGCTAGCACAGATACGCAGTATTTT. The chain couples TRBV5-4 to TRBJ2-3; D may be TRBD1 (5 bases). Germline lookup yields CDR1 SGHNT and CDR2 YYREEE (reference sequence). Between the trimmed V and J ends, which lost 5 bases and 0 bases, there was a span of 13 bases. This CDR3 has 15 residues.

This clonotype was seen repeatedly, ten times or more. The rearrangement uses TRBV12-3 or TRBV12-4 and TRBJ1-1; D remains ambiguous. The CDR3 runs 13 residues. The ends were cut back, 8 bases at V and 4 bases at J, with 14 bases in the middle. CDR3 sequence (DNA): TGTGCCAGCGGGGTGTCCGGAGGCACTGAAGCTTTCTTT. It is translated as CASGVSGGTEAFF.

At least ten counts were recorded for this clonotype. CDR3 DNA: TGCGCCAGCTCCTCACAGGGGCTTCGTGAAAAACTGTTTTTT. Translating gives CASSSQGLREKLFF. V gene TRBV5-1 combines with J gene TRBJ1-4; 7 positions match TRBD1. Germline CDR1 and CDR2: SGHRS and YFSETQ. Trimming at V came to 7 bases and at J to 7 bases, leaving 10 bases not matched to a gene. The CDR3 runs to 14 residues.

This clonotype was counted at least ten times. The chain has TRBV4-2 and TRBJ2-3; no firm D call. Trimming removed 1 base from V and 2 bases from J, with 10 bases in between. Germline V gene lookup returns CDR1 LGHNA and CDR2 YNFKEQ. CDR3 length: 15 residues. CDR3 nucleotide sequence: TGTGCCAGCAGCCAAGCCGTCCTCCCCACAGATACGCAGTATTTT. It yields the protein CASSQAVLPTDTQYF.

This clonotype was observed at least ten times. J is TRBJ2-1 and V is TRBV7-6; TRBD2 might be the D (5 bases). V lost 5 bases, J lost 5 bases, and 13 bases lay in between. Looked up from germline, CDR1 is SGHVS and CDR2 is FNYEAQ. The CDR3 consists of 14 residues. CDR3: CASSPGPGNNEQFF. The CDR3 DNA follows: TGTGCCAGCAGCCCGGGCCCGGGGAACAATGAGCAGTTCTTC.

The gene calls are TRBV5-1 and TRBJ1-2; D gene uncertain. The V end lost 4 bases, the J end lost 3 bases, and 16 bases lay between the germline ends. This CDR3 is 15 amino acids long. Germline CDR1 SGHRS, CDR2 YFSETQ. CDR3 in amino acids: CASSTGGGVDYGYTF. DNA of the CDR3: TGCGCCAGCAGCACCGGAGGCGGGGTGGACTATGGCTACACCTTC.

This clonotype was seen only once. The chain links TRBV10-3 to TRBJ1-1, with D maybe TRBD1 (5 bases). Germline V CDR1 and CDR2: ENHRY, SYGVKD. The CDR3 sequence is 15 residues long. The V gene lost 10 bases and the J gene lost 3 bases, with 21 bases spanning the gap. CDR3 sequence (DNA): TGTGCCACCATGTCCCTCGGGGCGGTGGACACTGAAGCTTTCTTT. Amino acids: CATMSLGAVDTEAFF.